The rows below give T cell receptor beta chains drawn from one sample of a study of brain T cells in children with intractable seizures. Method: immunoSEQ multiplex PCR; TCRdb's copy keeps in-frame clones and lacks some. The sample carries fewer than 50,000 clones, approximately 92% recorded once. The specimen was peripheral blood, collected at surgery. Receptors originate from a girl aged 2-10 years with tuberous sclerosis and intractable seizures. Each CDR3 is given with its conserved first and last residue. The D gene is left open where the match is weak. Clone size is given for some rows only: seen once, a few or many times, or a class if the clone is expanded.

>TRBJ2-5|-|-|TRBV7-2
TGTGCCAGCAGCGTTGGAGAGACCCAGTACTTC
CASSVGETQYF
>TRBJ2-5|-|-|TRBV29-1
TGCAGCGTTGGTGGGGTACCACAAGAGACCCAGTACTTC
CSVGGVPQETQYF
>TRBJ2-7|-|TRBD2|TRBV5-5
TGTGCCAGCAGCTCCCATAGCGGGGGAGTCTACGAGCAGTACTTC
CASSSHSGGVYEQYF
>TRBJ2-1|-|TRBD2|TRBV4-1
TGCGCCAGCAGCCAAGATCCGTCTAGCGGGGGGTTATACAATGAGCAGTTCTTC
CASSQDPSSGGLYNEQFF
>TRBJ1-1|-|-|TRBV11-2
TGTGCCAGCAGCTTAACGAACACTGAAGCTTTCTTT
CASSLTNTEAFF
>TRBJ1-3|-|-|TRBV11-2
TGTGCCAGCAGCATACGACCCCTGAGCTCTGGAAACACCATATATTTT
CASSIRPLSSGNTIYF
>TRBJ2-7|-|TRBD1|TRBV5-1
TGCGCCAGCAGCCAAGGACAGGGAGACTCCTACGAGCAGTACTTC
CASSQGQGDSYEQYF
>TRBJ2-2|-|TRBD2|TRBV5-1
TGCGCCAGCAGCTTAGCGGGGGGGAACACCGGGGAGCTGTTTTTT
CASSLAGGNTGELFF
>TRBJ2-3|-|TRBD2|TRBV5-8
TGTGCCAGCAGCGCCACTAGCGGGGGGGCCCCCCCGTCTAGGACAGATACGCAGTATTTT
CASSATSGGAPPSRTDTQYF
>TRBJ1-2|-|-|TRBV3-1/TRBV3-2
TGTGCCAGCAGCGAAGGATCTCTCTATGGCTACACCTTC
CASSEGSLYGYTF
>TRBJ2-3|-|-|TRBV14
TGTGCCAGCAGCCTCGATACGGGGTTCACAGATACGCAGTATTTT
CASSLDTGFTDTQYF
>TRBJ2-2|-|TRBD2|TRBV6-5
TGTGCCAGCAGGAGACTAGCCCCCACCGGGGAGCTGTTTTTT
CASRRLAPTGELFF
>TRBJ1-3|-|-|TRBV4-1
TGCGCCAGCAGCCAAGATATACAGGCTTCTGGAAACACCATATATTTT
CASSQDIQASGNTIYF
>TRBJ1-1|-|TRBD1|TRBV28
TGTGCCAGCAGTTTGACAGGGGGCGCTAGGGTTGAAGCTTTCTTT
CASSLTGGARVEAFF
>TRBJ2-1|-|TRBD2|TRBV12-5
TGTGCTAGTGGTCCCACCCAGGGCGGGGGGCCAGGAAATGAGCAGTTCTTC
CASGPTQGGGPGNEQFF
>TRBJ1-5|once|TRBD1|TRBV3-1/TRBV3-2
TGTGCCAGCAGCCTGACAGGGTTTAGCAATCAGCCCCAGCATTTT
CASSLTGFSNQPQHF
>TRBJ1-2|few|-|TRBV30
TGTGCCTGGACCCTATTACCAGGGAGGGGCTACACCTTC
CAWTLLPGRGYTF
>TRBJ1-4|-|-|TRBV5-1
TGCGCCAGCAGCTTGAGCCCAGGGGATGAAAAACTGTTTTTT
CASSLSPGDEKLFF
>TRBJ2-5|-|-|TRBV7-8
TGTGCCAGCAGCGTAGGACAGCAAGAGACCCAGTACTTC
CASSVGQQETQYF
>TRBJ1-5|-|TRBD1|TRBV19
TGTGCCAGCGACTCTGGACAGGGGATTCAGCCCCAGCATTTT
CASDSGQGIQPQHF
>TRBJ2-5|-|-|TRBV27
TGTGCCAGCGGACCCTTTGGACCGATCCAAGAGACCCAGTACTTC
CASGPFGPIQETQYF
>TRBJ2-2|-|TRBD2|TRBV5-1
TGCGCCAGCAGCTTGGAGATACGCGGGGGGTTCGGGGAGCTGTTTTTT
CASSLEIRGGFGELFF
>TRBJ1-1|-|-|TRBV18
TGTGCCAGCTCACCCTCAGGGGAAGGTTTATTCTTT
CASSPSGEGLFF
>TRBJ2-1|-|-|TRBV20-1
TGCAGTGCTAGTTATCCCGCCCGAAGCTCCTACAATGAGCAGTTCTTC
CSASYPARSSYNEQFF
>TRBJ1-5|-|-|TRBV27
TGTGCCAGCAGCGAACAGGGATCCAATCAGCCCCAGCATTTT
CASSEQGSNQPQHF
>TRBJ1-2|-|-|TRBV6-1
TGTGCCAGCAGTGATGACCCCAGGGGTATGGACTATGGCTACACCTTC
CASSDDPRGMDYGYTF
>TRBJ2-5|-|-|TRBV5-1
TGCGCCAGCAGCGACGGGGGCGTCCAAGAGACCCAGTACTTC
CASSDGGVQETQYF
>TRBJ2-5|-|-|TRBV7-8
TGTGCCAGCAGCTTAAAGGGATTGGAAGAGACCCAGTACTTC
CASSLKGLEETQYF
>TRBJ2-3|-|-|TRBV19
TGTGCCAGTAGTATATATTCGATGCTGGGAGATACGCAGTATTTT
CASSIYSMLGDTQYF
>TRBJ1-1|-|-|TRBV2
TGTGCCAGCAGCGAGCCCGGTCGGGGCACTGAAGCTTTCTTT
CASSEPGRGTEAFF
>TRBJ1-6|-|-|TRBV9
TGTGCCAGCAGCGTAGAGGGGGGTAGAAGACAGGTTCCTAATTCACCCCTCCACTTT
CASSVEGGRRQVPNSPLHF
>TRBJ1-4|-|-|TRBV15
TGTGCCACCAGCAGGGCGCGACTGAGGGGGAATAATGAAAAACTGTTTTTT
CATSRARLRGNNEKLFF
>TRBJ2-6|-|-|TRBV19
TGTGCCAGTCTTCCCTACCCCAAGGGCGCTGGGGCCAACGTCCTGACTTTC
CASLPYPKGAGANVLTF